These 14 T cell receptor beta chains came from one sample sequenced in a study of vaccination effects on CD4 cells after COVID-19. Repertoires were generated with immunoSEQ multiplex PCR, while TCRdb's copy carries only in-frame clones and drops some. The data show approximately 74,000 clones, over 75% seen once. These receptors have no identified antigens. Antigen-specific CD4+ T cells were expanded with viral peptide pools in the ViraFEST assay before sequencing. CD4+ T cell isolation took place after less than 13 days of culture. The vaccine given was either BNT162b2 or mRNA-1273, in two doses. The specimen was CD4+ T cells from PBMCs cultured with HCoV-OC43 spike peptides, collected after COVID-19 vaccination. As for subset: HCoV-OC43 spike overlapping peptide pool stimulation. These receptors were obtained from a human donor who received a COVID-19 vaccine.

This clone has a single count. The gene calls are TRBV7-9 and TRBJ1-2; TRBD1 agrees at 7 bases. The CDR3 totals 16 residues. The germline gives CDR1 SEHNR, CDR2 FQNEAQ (reference sequence). Trimming removed 2 bases from V and 7 bases from J; junction bases left unmatched: 13. CDR3 residues: CASSLFKTGPLGGYTF. The CDR3 DNA follows: TGTGCCAGCAGCTTATTTAAGACAGGGCCACTTGGTGGCTACACCTTC.

The V and J genes are TRBV14 and TRBJ1-1; D gene uncertain. Trimming took 1 base from V and 5 from J, leaving 8 bases between them. Per germline, CDR1 SGHDN and CDR2 FVKESK. CDR3 length: 13 residues. This CDR3 is CASSQARGTEAFF. The CDR3 nucleotides read TGTGCCAGCAGCCAAGCCCGGGGAACTGAAGCTTTCTTT. The full variable domain, with the rest looked up from reference TRBV14 and TRBJ1-1, is EAGVTQFPSHSVIEKGQTVTLRCDPISGHDNLYWYRRVMGKEIKFLLHFVKESKQDESGMPNNRFLAERTGGTYSTLKVQPAELEDSGVYFCASSQARGTEAFFGQGTRLTVV.

This chain joins TRBV23-1 and TRBJ2-2; no definite D call. TRBV23-1 carries the ORF label, with uncertain function. This CDR3 has 15 amino acids. V lost 8 bases, J lost 8 bases, and 21 bases lay in between. The CDR3 region is CASPRSSVSVGELFF. As DNA, the CDR3 is TGCGCCAGCCCCAGGAGCTCCGTATCGGTTGGGGAGCTGTTTTTT.

This clone showed up just once. J is TRBJ1-2 and V is TRBV5-1; D might be TRBD1 (5 bases). The V gene lost 4 bases and the J gene lost 1 base, with 11 bases spanning the gap. There are 14 residues in the CDR3. Looked up from germline, CDR1 is SGHRS and CDR2 is YFSETQ. This CDR3 is CASSIDRSNYGYTF. The CDR3 coding sequence is TGCGCCAGCAGCATAGACAGAAGTAACTATGGCTACACCTTC.

The V call is TRBV9, the J call TRBJ2-3, with 7 positions matching TRBD1. The V segment lost 4 bases and the J segment 2 bases; nucleotides outside the gene matches: 7. The CDR3 runs to 15 residues. Germline loops: CDR1 SGDLS, CDR2 YYNGEE. This chain's CDR3 is CASSPRTGVTDTQYF. As DNA, the CDR3 is TGTGCCAGCAGCCCCCGGACAGGAGTCACAGATACGCAGTATTTT.

This clone came up once. The CDR3 DNA follows: TGTGCCAGCAGCTATCAGGGTTCTGGGGCCAACGTCCTGACTTTC. Translated, it gives CASSYQGSGANVLTF. The chain uses TRBV7-2 and TRBJ2-6, with a possible D match to TRBD1 (5 bases). The CDR3 is made up of 15 amino acids. Trimming removed 4 bases at V and 1 base at J, with 8 bases between. Germline loops: CDR1 SGHTA, CDR2 FQGNSA.

The chain has TRBV12-3 or TRBV12-4 and TRBJ2-1, with D maybe TRBD2 (6 bases). The CDR3 contains 13 residues. V was clipped by 6 bases and J by 10 bases, with 16 bases between them. The CDR3 DNA is TGTGCCAGCAGAAACCGGGGGTACATGGAGCAGTTCTTC. Amino acids: CASRNRGYMEQFF.

The rearrangement links TRBV18 to TRBJ1-1, with a weak D call TRBD1 (5 bases). This CDR3 is built from 14 residues. Germline V lookup: CDR1 KGHSH, CDR2 LQKENI. The V gene lost 8 bases and the J gene lost 3 bases, with 16 bases spanning the gap. The CDR3 sequence: CASQTVDRDTEAFF. CDR3 sequence (DNA): TGTGCCAGCCAGACAGTGGATCGAGACACTGAAGCTTTCTTT.

The chain joins TRBV19 to TRBJ2-2, with D uncertain. This CDR3 is built from 14 residues. V lost 7 bases to trimming and J lost 1 base, with 10 bases between them. CDR1 is LNHDA, CDR2 SQIVND, per germline (reference sequence). This CDR3 reads CASIARMNTGELFF. The DNA for the CDR3 is TGTGCCAGTATTGCTCGGATGAACACCGGGGAGCTGTTTTTT.

This chain connects TRBV6-5 to TRBJ1-2, with a possible D match to TRBD1 (5 bases). Germline V lookup: CDR1 MNHEY, CDR2 SVGAGI. The CDR3 consists of 10 residues. V was clipped by 11 bases and J by 3 bases, with 7 bases between them. The CDR3 DNA reads TGTGCCGGAGGGGACTATGGCTACACCTTC. Translation: CAGGDYGYTF.

The chain employs TRBV7-9 and TRBJ2-5; 8 nucleotides agree with TRBD1. Germline assignment: CDR1 SEHNR and CDR2 FQNEAQ (reference sequence). V shed 4 bases, J shed 5 bases, and the junction held 6 bases outside the gene matches. The CDR3 loop spans 14 amino acids. CDR3 nucleotide sequence: TGTGCCAGCAGCTCCTCTGGACAGGGTGAGACCCAGTACTTC. Translating gives CASSSSGQGETQYF.

This chain connects TRBV11-2 to TRBJ1-6, with a possible D match to TRBD1 (6 bases). The germline V gene has CDR1 SGHAT and CDR2 FQNNGV. There are 15 residues in the CDR3. V was cut by 0 bases and J by 10 bases, with 13 bases left in between. As DNA, the CDR3 is TGTGCCAGCAGCTTAGAACAGGGTCGTGAGTCACCCCTCCACTTT. It translates to CASSLEQGRESPLHF.

The CDR3 DNA follows: TGTGCCAGCAGCTTAGGCTGGAGACTAGCGGGGGAATCCTACGAGCAGTACGTC. Its protein product is CASSLGWRLAGESYEQYV. This chain connects TRBV11-2 to TRBJ2-7, with TRBD2 matching 12 bases. CDR3 length: 18 residues. From germline, CDR1 is SGHAT and CDR2 FQNNGV. Trimming removed 1 base from V and 1 base from J; junction bases left unmatched: 8.

The chain couples TRBV29-1 to TRBJ2-5; D is perhaps TRBD1 (6 bases). The germline gives CDR1 SQVTM, CDR2 ANQGSEA. The CDR3 is 12 residues long. Between the trimmed V and J ends, which lost 3 bases and 4 bases, there was a span of 9 bases. CDR3 sequence reads: CSVDKGVETQYF. CDR3 sequence (DNA): TGCAGCGTTGACAAGGGGGTAGAGACCCAGTACTTC.